This entry is about one TCR beta chain. The data were taken from a study of T cells in Graves' hyperthyroidism and ophthalmopathy. Overall study context: Staff took peripheral blood when the initial diagnosis was made, before any treatment began.

Uncontrolled infection, other autoimmune disease, pregnancy or lactation disqualified patients from enrolment. Each diagnosis drew on symptoms, thyroxine, TRAb, thyroid ultrasound and orbital computed tomography findings. RNA transcripts were the template for amplifying TCR beta CDR3 regions. Primed by the HTBI set, a first-round RT-PCR was run on the TCR CDR3. TCRdb recomputed calls from the multiplex PCR reads with MiXCR, one row per CDR3 protein. The data show about 510,000 distinct CDR3 sequences, with 14% seen just once and around 14% held by the top ten. Germline V gives CDR1 SGHVS, CDR2 FQNEAQ. V dropped 1 base and J dropped 1; count of bases not matched to a gene: 7. The CDR3 is 17 amino acids.

The clonotype comes from a woman between 40 and 50 years old with Graves' hyperthyroidism. The J gene is TRBJ1-5, the V gene TRBV7-8, with 7 bases lining up with TRBD1. Sequencing was performed on blood. In DNA form, the CDR3 reads TGTGCCAGCAGCTTAGACCGAACAGGGGTGAGCAATCAGCCCCAGCATTTT. The encoded protein is CASSLDRTGVSNQPQHF.